The 15 T cell receptor beta chains below come from one sample, sequenced in a study of blood T cell repertoires in COVID-19 (dated by TCRdb to about 2020). Receptor amplification or capture employed the immunoSEQ multiplex PCR assay. TCRdb limited this immuneACCESS table to in-frame rearrangements with V and J called. A share of clones is missing; checked studies link under half to unresolved V genes, and the rest is unexplained. This sample gives around 230,000 clones in total; approximately 90% of them show up just once. The top ten clonotypes cover approximately 2% of the sample. The sequenced sample consisted of peripheral blood. These receptors were taken from a man aged 25-45 years who had recovered from COVID-19.

V and J are TRBV7-9 and TRBJ1-1; 12 bases are shared with TRBD1. This CDR3 contains 18 residues. The ends lost 5 bases at V and 6 bases at J; junction bases unmatched: 16. The V gene's germline CDR1 is SEHNR and CDR2 FQNEAQ (reference sequence). CDR3 nucleotides: TGTGCCAGCAGCCCTGGGACAGGGGGCGGGTACGATGTTTCTGAAGCTTTCTTT. Translating it yields CASSPGTGGGYDVSEAFF.

V usage is TRBV2 and J usage is TRBJ1-1; D perhaps matches TRBD1 (5 bases). Germline CDR1 is SNHLY and CDR2 is FYNNEI. CDR3 length equals 12 residues. Trimming removed 10 bases at V and 1 base at J, with 10 bases between. CDR3 coding DNA: TGTGCCATCCGGGGGGAGAACACTGAAGCTTTCTTT. As protein: CAIRGENTEAFF.

The chain carries TRBV6-4 and TRBJ2-2, with a weak D call TRBD1 (5 bases). Germline V gives CDR1 MRHNA, CDR2 SNTAGT. The V gene lost 7 bases and the J gene lost 3 bases, with 12 bases spanning the gap. There are 14 residues in the CDR3. This CDR3 is CASKDQGYTGELFF. The CDR3 nucleotides read TGTGCCAGCAAAGACCAGGGTTACACCGGGGAGCTGTTTTTT.

This chain's CDR3 is CASSLDSGGETQYF. As DNA, the CDR3 is TGTGCCAGCAGCTTAGACTCCGGGGGAGAGACCCAGTACTTC. The chain recombines TRBV7-7 with TRBJ2-5; a possible D gene is TRBD2 (6 bases). V dropped 1 base and J dropped 4 bases, with 10 bases sitting between them. CDR3 length: 14 residues. CDR1 is SSHAT and CDR2 is FNYEAQ in the germline V gene (reference sequence).

This chain joins TRBV5-1 and TRBJ2-3; the match to TRBD2 covers 8 bases. This CDR3 has 15 amino acids. Germline V lookup: CDR1 SGHRS, CDR2 YFSETQ. V gave up 1 base and J gave up 5 bases; unmatched junction bases: 6. CDR3 residues: CASSLWDLAGDTQYF. Written as DNA, the CDR3 is TGCGCCAGCAGCTTGTGGGATCTAGCGGGAGATACGCAGTATTTT. The full variable domain, completed using reference TRBV5-1 and TRBJ2-3, is KAGVTQTPRYLIKTRGQQVTLSCSPISGHRSVSWYQQTPGQGLQFLFEYFSETQRNKGNFPGRFSGRQFSNSRSEMNVSTLELGDSALYLCASSLWDLAGDTQYFGPGTRLTVL.

This chain connects TRBV13 to TRBJ2-2; 9 nucleotides match TRBD1. The CDR3 has 16 amino acids. V lost 5 bases and J lost 2; bases outside the gene matches: 6. CDR1 is PRHDT and CDR2 is FYEKMQ in the germline V gene (reference sequence). The chain's CDR3 is CASSLRDRENTGELFF. The CDR3 region has the DNA TGTGCCAGCAGCCTCAGGGACAGGGAAAACACCGGGGAGCTGTTTTTT. Using reference TRBV13 and TRBJ2-2 for the parts outside the CDR3, the full variable domain is AAGVIQSPRHLIKEKRETATLKCYPIPRHDTVYWYQQGPGQDPQFLISFYEKMQSDKGSIPDRFSAQQFSDYHSELNMSSLELGDSALYFCASSLRDRENTGELFFGEGSRLTVL.

The chain has TRBV27 and TRBJ2-7, with a possible D match to TRBD2 (6 bases). V lost 2 bases and J 7 bases, leaving 6 bases between the germline ends. Germline V gene lookup returns CDR1 MNHEY and CDR2 SMNVEV (reference sequence). This CDR3 is 11 amino acids long. The CDR3 spells CASSLRGEQYF. CDR3 sequence (DNA): TGTGCCAGCAGTTTACGGGGGGAGCAGTACTTC.

The chain uses TRBV19 and TRBJ2-7; D is possibly TRBD2 (5 bases). Trimming removed 1 base at V and 6 bases at J, with 16 bases between. The CDR3 contains 15 residues. In germline, CDR1 is LNHDA, CDR2 SQIVND (reference sequence). Written as DNA, the CDR3 is TGTGCCAGTAGTATAGTTCGGGAAACTAGTTCCGAGCAGTACTTC. This codes for CASSIVRETSSEQYF.

Written as DNA, the CDR3 is TGTGCCACCAGTGTCCGCACAGGGGGATCCTACGAGCAGTACTTC. Protein product: CATSVRTGGSYEQYF. The chain employs TRBV24-1 and TRBJ2-7; 8 bases match TRBD1. The CDR3 sequence is 15 residues long. CDR1 and CDR2 (germline): KGHDR, SFDVKD. After removal of 5 bases from V and 1 base from J, the junction contained 6 bases not matched to a gene.

The gene calls are TRBV5-1 and TRBJ1-6; TRBD1 might be the D (6 bases). With 4 bases removed from V and 5 bases from J, the gap between germline ends came to 22 bases. Germline V gives CDR1 SGHRS, CDR2 YFSETQ. This CDR3 has 18 residues. The CDR3 bases are TGCGCCAGCAGCCCCCGCCAGAGTACAGGGTCGAATAATTCACCCCTCCACTTT. Its protein product is CASSPRQSTGSNNSPLHF.

The chain links TRBV9 to TRBJ1-3; D is unclear. V lost 4 bases and J lost 0, with 14 bases in between. Per the germline V gene, CDR1 is SGDLS and CDR2 is YYNGEE. This CDR3 spans 16 amino acids. The CDR3 DNA is TGTGCCAGCAGCCCCGGACTGTCGAGCTCTGGAAACACCATATATTTT. Encoded protein: CASSPGLSSSGNTIYF.

Turning to this clone: In the same sample, other DNA sequences code for this CDR3. The chain couples TRBV18 to TRBJ1-2; D is ambiguous. V was trimmed by 0 bases and J by 5 bases, leaving 7 bases between them. Looked up from germline, CDR1 is KGHSH and CDR2 is LQKENI. CDR3 length equals 13 residues. CDR3 sequence (DNA): TGTGCCAGCTCACCACCGACGGGGTATGGCTACACCTTC. Translating it yields CASSPPTGYGYTF.

This chain uses TRBV7-6 with TRBJ1-2; a possible D gene is TRBD1 (6 bases). The CDR3 loop spans 15 amino acids. Trimming stripped 5 bases from V and 8 bases from J, with 21 bases between. Germline CDR1 and CDR2: SGHVS and FNYEAQ. CDR3: CASSEGGTARVGYTF. CDR3 nucleotide sequence: TGTGCCAGCAGCGAGGGGGGGACGGCGAGGGTAGGCTACACCTTC.

The CDR3 DNA follows: TGCGCCAGCAGCCAAGTCGGGAGGGTTCCCAACTATGGCTACACCTTC. Amino acid sequence: CASSQVGRVPNYGYTF. The gene calls are TRBV4-1 and TRBJ1-2; the D is unclear. Germline-derived CDR1 and CDR2 are MGHRA and YSYEKL. V shed 1 base and J shed 2 bases, with 14 bases lying between them. The CDR3 has 16 residues.

This clone came up a few times. V gene TRBV27 combines with J gene TRBJ1-2, with D possibly matching TRBD1 (5 bases). Trimming stripped 4 bases from V and 4 bases from J, with 10 bases between. Germline lookup yields CDR1 MNHEY and CDR2 SMNVEV (reference sequence). This CDR3 is 13 amino acids long. The CDR3: CASSSGRVYGYTF. In DNA form, the CDR3 reads TGTGCCAGCAGTTCGGGCAGGGTCTATGGCTACACCTTC.